A single sample is the source of the 19 T cell receptor beta chains below, sequenced in a study of blood T cell repertoires in COVID-19. The protocol was immunoSEQ multiplex PCR, while the TCRdb copy is restricted to in-frame clones and leaves out a portion. Of around 15,000 clones listed, about 91% are singletons. The sequenced material came from peripheral blood. These receptors all stem from a human donor in a cohort sampled during active COVID-19.

There are a few counts of this clone. The chain links TRBV7-2 to TRBJ2-7, with 8 positions matching TRBD1. Germline V gives CDR1 SGHTA, CDR2 FQGNSA. The CDR3 has 14 amino acids. J lost 7 bases, V lost 2 bases, and 7 bases had no gene match. The DNA for the CDR3 is TGTGCCAGCAGCTTAAGGACAGGGAACAATGAGCAGTACTTC. It codes for CASSLRTGNNEQYF.

The J gene is TRBJ2-2, the V gene TRBV7-8; maybe TRBD2 (6 bases). Germline V gene sequence: CDR1 SGHVS, CDR2 FQNEAQ. V was pared by 1 base and J by 4 bases, with 13 bases between. This CDR3 contains 16 residues. The CDR3 reads CASSLVRGSGTGELFF. DNA of the CDR3: TGTGCCAGCAGCTTAGTGCGGGGATCGGGCACCGGGGAGCTGTTTTTT.

A note on this clone: One end of the junction fails to match germline, which may point to a read error. The V gene is TRBV19, the J gene TRBJ1-5, with a weak D call TRBD1 (5 bases). The CDR3 is 12 amino acids. Germline-derived CDR1 and CDR2 are LNHDA and SQIVND (reference sequence). This chain's CDR3 is CASSARGELTEF. DNA of the CDR3: TGTGCCAGTAGTGCCCGGGGGGAGCTTACGGAATTT.

V usage is TRBV4-2 and J usage is TRBJ2-2; D unclear. CDR3 length: 17 amino acids. Germline CDR1 LGHNA, CDR2 YNFKEQ. V was shortened by 4 bases and J by 5 bases, with 20 bases between the two germline ends. CDR3 in DNA: TGTGCCAGCAGCCCTCAACGGAGACTCTCTAGGACCGGGGAGCTGTTTTTT. Translating it yields CASSPQRRLSRTGELFF.

The chain combines TRBV5-4 with TRBJ2-1; 14 nucleotides match TRBD2. The J segment lost 4 bases and the V segment lost 5 bases, leaving 8 bases of the junction unmatched. CDR1 is SGHNT, CDR2 YYREEE, per germline (reference sequence). There are 17 residues in the CDR3. In DNA form, the CDR3 reads TGTGCCAGCAGTCCGACTAGCGGGAGGGCCAGGTACAATGAGCAGTTCTTC. It translates to CASSPTSGRARYNEQFF.

The chain is built from TRBV6-1 and TRBJ1-6; 7 nucleotides line up with TRBD1. This CDR3 region has 18 residues. V lost 4 bases, J lost 14 bases, and 23 bases stayed unmatched. Germline V gene data show CDR1 as MNHNS and CDR2 as SASEGT. The CDR3 loop is CASSAKVGQARRGYSLHF. The CDR3, as DNA: TGTGCCAGCAGTGCTAAGGTAGGACAGGCAAGGAGGGGATACTCCCTCCACTTT.

The rearrangement uses TRBV7-8 and TRBJ2-7; 9 positions match TRBD2. CDR1 and CDR2 from the germline V gene are SGHVS and FQNEAQ. The length of the CDR3 is 18 residues. V dropped 0 bases and J dropped 0; count of bases not matched to a gene: 9. The CDR3 protein is CASSLALGGGRASYEQYF. The CDR3 bases are TGTGCCAGCAGCTTAGCGCTGGGCGGCGGGAGGGCCTCCTACGAGCAGTACTTC.

The chain recombines TRBV5-1 with TRBJ2-2; 7 bases agree with TRBD1. The germline V gene has CDR1 SGHRS and CDR2 YFSETQ. Trimming at V came to 4 bases and at J to 1 base, leaving 13 bases not matched to a gene. The CDR3 runs 18 residues. The CDR3 DNA reads TGCGCCAGCAGCACCCCGGACTCCGGGACAGTGAACACCGGGGAGCTGTTTTTT. It yields the protein CASSTPDSGTVNTGELFF.

This clone has a handful of counts. The chain joins TRBV27 to TRBJ2-7, with 9 bases matching TRBD1. The CDR3 has 15 amino acids. The germline CDR1 and CDR2 sequences are MNHEY and SMNVEV (reference sequence). V trimming: 5 bases; J trimming: 3 bases; junction bases outside the gene matches: 8. The CDR3 DNA reads as TGTGCCAGCAGTAAATGGGACAGGGATTTCTACGAGCAGTACTTC. Amino acids: CASSKWDRDFYEQYF.

The chain uses TRBV6-1 and TRBJ2-7; TRBD1 might be the D (6 bases). Germline lookup yields CDR1 MNHNS and CDR2 SASEGT. CDR3 length: 14 amino acids. V lost 2 bases, J lost 2 bases, and 10 bases lay in between. The CDR3 DNA follows: TGTGCCAGCAGTGAACACAGGGCTCCCTACGAGCAGTACTTC. This codes for CASSEHRAPYEQYF.

The rearrangement uses TRBV5-1 and TRBJ1-1; D might be TRBD1 (6 bases). The CDR3 is 14 residues long. Trimming removed 2 bases from V and 4 bases from J, with 12 bases in between. Looked up from germline, CDR1 is SGHRS and CDR2 is YFSETQ. The CDR3 DNA is TGCGCCAGCAGCTTTACAGGGAAGGGCACTGAAGCTTTCTTT. Its translation: CASSFTGKGTEAFF.

The chain recombines TRBV5-1 with TRBJ1-3; TRBD1 is a possible D gene (5 bases). V shed 5 bases and J shed 1 base, with 10 bases lying between them. Germline lookup yields CDR1 SGHRS and CDR2 YFSETQ. This CDR3 is 14 amino acids long. CDR3 loop: CASSSRGSGNTIYF. DNA for the CDR3: TGCGCCAGCAGTAGTAGGGGTTCTGGAAACACCATATATTTT.

The chain has TRBV6-4 and TRBJ2-1; D is possibly TRBD2 (5 bases). The CDR3 has 13 amino acids. Germline CDR1 and CDR2: MRHNA and SNTAGT. Trimming removed 4 bases at V and 12 bases at J, with 16 bases between. The CDR3 DNA follows: TGTGCCAGCAGTGGGGTAGGTGAGGGCGTGCAGTTCTTC. The encoded protein is CASSGVGEGVQFF.

This chain uses TRBV30 with TRBJ2-5, with 9 bases aligning to TRBD2. J was trimmed by 5 bases and V by 5 bases; bases with no gene match: 12. This CDR3 contains 15 residues. Per germline, CDR1 GTSNPN and CDR2 SVGIG (reference sequence). The CDR3 coding sequence is TGTGCCTGGGGGCTAGCGGGACGCGTGGGGGAGACCCAGTACTTC. As protein: CAWGLAGRVGETQYF. Based on the CDR3 plus reference TRBV30 and TRBJ2-5, the full variable domain is SQTIHQWPATLVQPVGSPLSLECTVEGTSNPNLYWYRQAAGRGLQLLFYSVGIGQISSEVPQNLSASRPQDRQFILSSKKLLLSDSGFYLCAWGLAGRVGETQYFGPGTRLLVL.

The chain couples TRBV18 to TRBJ2-7; tentative D call: TRBD2 (6 bases). CDR1 and CDR2 from the germline V gene are KGHSH and LQKENI. Trimming took 3 bases from V and 7 from J, leaving 22 bases between them. There are 16 residues in the CDR3. CDR3 bases: TGTGCCAGCTCACCGGGAGGAACGGGAGTAAGCTGGGAGCAGTACTTC. Protein product: CASSPGGTGVSWEQYF.

The genes are TRBV7-2 and TRBJ2-1; 9 bases match TRBD2. CDR3 length: 15 residues. The V and J ends lost 2 bases and 6 bases, in that order; junction bases with no gene match: 5. Germline values: CDR1 SGHTA, CDR2 FQGNSA. The CDR3, as DNA: TGTGCCAGCAGCTTAATGGTACTAGCGGGCAATGAGCAGTTCTTC. Its protein product is CASSLMVLAGNEQFF.

As concerns this clone: One end of the junction fails to match germline, which may point to a read error. The chain uses TRBV7-7 and TRBJ2-1; the match to TRBD2 covers 9 bases. Germline V lookup: CDR1 SSHAT, CDR2 FNYEAQ (reference sequence). The length of the CDR3 is 18 residues. CDR3 bases: TGTGCTAGCAGCCCCCGTAGGTTGACTAGCGGAGGTTACAATGAGCAGTTCTTC. It yields the protein CASSPRRLTSGGYNEQFF.

The chain is built from TRBV7-8 and TRBJ1-6; D perhaps matches TRBD1 (5 bases). V lost 6 bases and J lost 9, with 9 bases in between. The length of the CDR3 is 12 residues. CDR1 is SGHVS and CDR2 is FQNEAQ in the germline V gene. The chain's CDR3 is CASREGISPLHF. In DNA, the CDR3 is TGTGCCAGCAGGGAGGGGATTTCACCCCTCCACTTT.

The CDR3, as DNA: TGTGCTAGTGGTTTGGTAGGGAGCCCAAATGAGCAGTTCTTC. This encodes CASGLVGSPNEQFF. The chain carries TRBV12-5 and TRBJ2-1, with a possible D match to TRBD2 (5 bases). CDR3 length: 14 amino acids. Germline CDR1 LGHNT, CDR2 FRNRAP. V shed 0 bases and J shed 7 bases, with 10 bases lying between them.